The rows below give T cell receptor beta chains drawn from one sample of a study of T cells after posttransplantation cyclophosphamide. The data were produced by immunoSEQ multiplex PCR, yet TCRdb's version contains in-frame clones alone and is incomplete. The table lists 3,500 to 4,000 clones, roughly 60% of them singletons. Sequencing input: memory CD8+ T cells sorted from blood. The receptors originated from a man younger than 45 in good health and a related stem cell transplant donor. Both conserved end residues are part of each CDR3. The D gene is left open where the match is weak. Clone size, where shown, is once, few, many, or a class for clones that have expanded.

>TRBV2|NA|TRBJ1-5|NA
TGTGCCAGCAGTGACAGGGAAACTCGGGATCAGCCCCAGCATTTT
CASSDRETRDQPQHF
>TRBV6-1|TRBD2|TRBJ2-1|few
TGTGCCAGCAGTGACCGGGCGGGGGGGCGGCACAATGAGCAGTTCTTC
CASSDRAGGRHNEQFF
>TRBV7-3|NA|TRBJ1-1|few
TGTGCCAGCAGCTTAAGTACCGCAGGTTACACTGAAGCTTTCTTT
CASSLSTAGYTEAFF
>TRBV27|TRBD1|TRBJ2-1|NA
TGTGCCAGCAGTTTGGGGACAGTGGTTGGCAATGAGCAGTTCTTC
CASSLGTVVGNEQFF
>TRBV5-4|NA|TRBJ1-5|NA
TGTGCCAGCAGCTTGGGGCCAGCGCGCAATCAGCCCCAGCATTTT
CASSLGPARNQPQHF
>TRBV2|NA|TRBJ2-4|few
TGTGCCAGCAGAGAGTACAAAAACATTCAGTACTTC
CASREYKNIQYF
>TRBV11-1|NA|TRBJ2-7|NA
TGTGCCAGCAGCTTACAGACAGCCTACGAGCAGTACTTC
CASSLQTAYEQYF
>TRBV6-1|NA|TRBJ1-5|once
TGTGCCAGCAGTGATCTATTAAATCAGCCCCAGCATTTT
CASSDLLNQPQHF
>TRBV11-2|NA|TRBJ1-2|NA
TGTGCCAGCAGCCCGGCCGGGACAAAAGCTAACTATGGCTACACCTTC
CASSPAGTKANYGYTF
>TRBV27|TRBD1|TRBJ2-1|NA
TGTGCCAGCACCACCCTGGGAGGGACAGGGGGCCTCTACAATGAGCAGTTCTTC
CASTTLGGTGGLYNEQFF
>TRBV5-6|TRBD2|TRBJ2-5|NA
TGTGCCAGCAGCTTGGCTAGCGGGGGCCCCCAAGAGACCCAGTACTTC
CASSLASGGPQETQYF